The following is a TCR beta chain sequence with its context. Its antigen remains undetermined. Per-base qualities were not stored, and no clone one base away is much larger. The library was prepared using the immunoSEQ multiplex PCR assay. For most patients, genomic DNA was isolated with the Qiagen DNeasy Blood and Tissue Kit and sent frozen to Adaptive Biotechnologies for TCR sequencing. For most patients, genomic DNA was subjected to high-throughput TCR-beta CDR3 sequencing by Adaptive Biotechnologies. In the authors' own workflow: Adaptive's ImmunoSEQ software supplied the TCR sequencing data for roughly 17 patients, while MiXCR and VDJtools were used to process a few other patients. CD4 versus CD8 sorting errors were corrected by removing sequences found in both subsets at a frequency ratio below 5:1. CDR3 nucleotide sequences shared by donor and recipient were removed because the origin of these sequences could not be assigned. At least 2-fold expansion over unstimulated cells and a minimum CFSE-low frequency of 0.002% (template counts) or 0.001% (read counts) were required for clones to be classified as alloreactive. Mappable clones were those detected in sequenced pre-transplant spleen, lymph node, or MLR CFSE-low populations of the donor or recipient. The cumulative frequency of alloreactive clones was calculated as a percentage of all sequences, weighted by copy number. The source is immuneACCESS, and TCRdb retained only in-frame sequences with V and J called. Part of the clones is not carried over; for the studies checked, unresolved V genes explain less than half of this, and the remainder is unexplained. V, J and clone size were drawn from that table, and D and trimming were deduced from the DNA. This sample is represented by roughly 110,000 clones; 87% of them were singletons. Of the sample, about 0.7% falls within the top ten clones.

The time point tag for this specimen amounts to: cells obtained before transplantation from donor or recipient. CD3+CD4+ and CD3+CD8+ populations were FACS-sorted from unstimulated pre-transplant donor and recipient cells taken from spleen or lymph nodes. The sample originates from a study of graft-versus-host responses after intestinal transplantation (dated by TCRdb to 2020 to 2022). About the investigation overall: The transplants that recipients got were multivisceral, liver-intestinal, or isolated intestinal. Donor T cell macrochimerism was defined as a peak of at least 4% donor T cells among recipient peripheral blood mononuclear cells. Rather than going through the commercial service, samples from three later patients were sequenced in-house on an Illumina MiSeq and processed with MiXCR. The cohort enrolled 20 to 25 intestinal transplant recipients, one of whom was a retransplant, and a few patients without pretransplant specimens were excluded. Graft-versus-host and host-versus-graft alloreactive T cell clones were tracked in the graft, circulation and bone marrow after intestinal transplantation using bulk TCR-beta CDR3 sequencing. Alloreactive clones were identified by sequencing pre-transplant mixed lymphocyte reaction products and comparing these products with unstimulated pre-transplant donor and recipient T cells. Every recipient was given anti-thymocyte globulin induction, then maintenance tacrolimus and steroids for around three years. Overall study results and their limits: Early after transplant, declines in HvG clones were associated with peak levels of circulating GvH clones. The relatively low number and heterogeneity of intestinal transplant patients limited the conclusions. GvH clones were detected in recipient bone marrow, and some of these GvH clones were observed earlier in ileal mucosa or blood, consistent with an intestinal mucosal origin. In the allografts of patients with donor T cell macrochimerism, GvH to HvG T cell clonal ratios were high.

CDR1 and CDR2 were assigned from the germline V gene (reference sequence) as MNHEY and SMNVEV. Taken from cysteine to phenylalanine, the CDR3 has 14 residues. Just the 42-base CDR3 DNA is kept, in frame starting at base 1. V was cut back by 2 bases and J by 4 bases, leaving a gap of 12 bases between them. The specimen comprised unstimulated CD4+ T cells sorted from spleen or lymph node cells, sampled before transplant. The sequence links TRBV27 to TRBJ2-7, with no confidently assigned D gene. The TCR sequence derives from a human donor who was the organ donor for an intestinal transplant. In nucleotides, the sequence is TGTGCCAGCAGTTTAGTCCCGACATCATACGAGCAGTACTTC. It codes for CASSLVPTSYEQYF.